This note documents a single TCR beta chain sequence. The antigen is not known. Clones were read by immunoSEQ multiplex PCR, and TCRdb kept only the in-frame ones, dropping some. The profile shows about 88,000 clones, almost 90% of them singletons. This specimen belongs to a study of graft-versus-host responses after intestinal transplantation. Study summary: Anti-thymocyte globulin was used for induction in all recipients, who then took tacrolimus and steroids for roughly three years. Broader study findings: Clonal ratios of graft-versus-host to host-versus-graft in allografts were high for patients exhibiting graft-donor T cell macrochimerism. Marrow from the recipient contained GvH clones, some of which had appeared first in ileum or blood.

The specimen was unstimulated CD4+ T cells sorted from spleen or lymph node cells, collected before intestinal transplant. This receptor was identified in a human donor who received an intestinal transplant.

The CDR3 DNA sequence: TGTGCCAGCACCCGCTGGACTAGCGGGGGCTCTGGCACAGATACGCAGTATTTT. The encoded protein is CASTRWTSGGSGTDTQYF. The chain is built from TRBV7-2 and TRBJ2-3; 13 bases line up with TRBD2. CDR1 and CDR2 (germline): SGHTA, FQGNSA. The CDR3 runs to 18 residues. The trim removed 7 bases at V and 1 base at J, leaving 11 bases unmatched. The full variable domain, its missing parts supplied by reference TRBV7-2 and TRBJ2-3, is GAGVSQSPSNKVTEKGKDVELRCDPISGHTALYWYRQSLGQGLEFLIYFQGNSAPDKSGLPSDRFSAERTGGSVSTLTIQRTQQEDSAVYLCASTRWTSGGSGTDTQYFGPGTRLTVL.